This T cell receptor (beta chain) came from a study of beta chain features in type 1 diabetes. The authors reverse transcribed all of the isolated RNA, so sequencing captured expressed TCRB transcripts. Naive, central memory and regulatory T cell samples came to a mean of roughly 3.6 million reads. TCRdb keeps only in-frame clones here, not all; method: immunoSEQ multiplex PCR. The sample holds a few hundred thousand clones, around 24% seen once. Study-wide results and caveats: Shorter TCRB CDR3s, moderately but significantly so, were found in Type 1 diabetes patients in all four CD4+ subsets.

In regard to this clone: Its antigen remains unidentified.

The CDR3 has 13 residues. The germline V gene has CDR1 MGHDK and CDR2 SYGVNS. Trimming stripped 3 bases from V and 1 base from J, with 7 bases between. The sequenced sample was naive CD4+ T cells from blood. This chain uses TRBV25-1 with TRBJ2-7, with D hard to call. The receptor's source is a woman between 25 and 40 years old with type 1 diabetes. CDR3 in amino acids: CASSDPRSYEQYF. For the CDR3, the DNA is TGTGCCAGCAGTGACCCCCGGTCCTACGAGCAGTACTTC.